One TCR beta chain is described in this entry. Its ends do not fully match the called genes, so a read error is possible. This entry belongs to a study of breast tumors, draining lymph nodes, adjacent tissues. The CDR3 totals 15 residues. CDR1 MRHNA and CDR2 SNTAGT come from the germline V gene. TCRdb recomputed calls from the multiplex PCR reads with MiXCR, one row per CDR3 protein. The repertoire holds tens of thousands of distinct CDR3 sequences, 68% seen once, with around 22% in the top ten. The receptor comes from a female donor with breast cancer. Some clones in this sample may be carry-over from other donors' samples. The chain combines TRBV6-4 with TRBJ2-7, with 8 bases lining up with TRBD2. The sequencing sample was made of tumor-adjacent breast tissue. CDR3 coding DNA: TGTGCCAGCAGTTACTCGAGCGGGAGAGGCGACGAGCAGTACTTC. Amino acid sequence: CASSYSSGRGDEQYF.